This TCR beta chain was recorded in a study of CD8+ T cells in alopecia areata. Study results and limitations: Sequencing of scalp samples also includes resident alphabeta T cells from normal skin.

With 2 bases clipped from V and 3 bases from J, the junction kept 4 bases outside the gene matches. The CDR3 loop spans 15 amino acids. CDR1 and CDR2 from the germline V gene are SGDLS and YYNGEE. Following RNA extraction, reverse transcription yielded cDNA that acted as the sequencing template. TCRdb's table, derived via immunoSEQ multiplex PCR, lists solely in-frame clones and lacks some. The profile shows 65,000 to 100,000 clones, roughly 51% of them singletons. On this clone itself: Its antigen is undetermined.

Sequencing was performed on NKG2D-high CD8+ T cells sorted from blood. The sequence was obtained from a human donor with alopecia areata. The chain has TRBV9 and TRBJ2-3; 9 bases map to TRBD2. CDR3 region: CASSVSGSGTDTQYF. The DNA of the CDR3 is TGTGCCAGCAGCGTTAGCGGGAGCGGGACAGATACGCAGTATTTT.